These 15 T cell receptor beta chains were sequenced from one sample in a study of a mutant IDH1 vaccine in newly diagnosed glioma. The time point here: week 47, end of study. Each dose of the vaccine consisted of 300 ug of mutant IDH1 20-mer peptide, with topical imiquimod. Their antigen targets remain unknown. Produced via immunoSEQ multiplex PCR; TCRdb's table is partial and in-frame only. The data show around 54,000 clones, around four fifths seen once. This specimen was PBMCs, taken from a glioma patient whose treatment included an IDH1 peptide vaccine. These receptors all stem from a woman aged 50 to 65 with glioma.

V usage is TRBV27 and J usage is TRBJ1-1, with D possibly being TRBD1 (6 bases). The CDR3 runs 15 residues. Trimming took off 8 bases at V and 0 bases at J, with 16 bases between the two ends. In germline, CDR1 is MNHEY, CDR2 SMNVEV (reference sequence). In DNA, the CDR3 is TGTGCCAGCTACCCTCGCAGGGGACTGAACACTGAAGCTTTCTTT. This codes for CASYPRRGLNTEAFF.

This clone was recorded a few times. The rearrangement joins TRBV7-6 to TRBJ1-1; D gene ambiguous. The CDR3 has 13 residues. Trimming removed 3 bases from V and 4 bases from J, with 9 bases in between. The germline CDR1 and CDR2 sequences are SGHVS and FNYEAQ. The CDR3 region is CASSLGNPTEAFF. In DNA, the CDR3 is TGTGCCAGCAGCTTGGGGAATCCCACTGAAGCTTTCTTT.

The chain has TRBV2 and TRBJ2-3; D unclear. Germline V gene data show CDR1 as SNHLY and CDR2 as FYNNEI. V shed 5 bases and J shed 6 bases, with 18 bases lying between them. The CDR3 has 15 residues. The CDR3 spells CASSPRPDRADTQYF. Here the CDR3 DNA reads TGTGCCAGCAGTCCTCGACCGGACCGAGCGGATACGCAGTATTTT.

The chain combines TRBV5-4 with TRBJ1-2; perhaps TRBD1 as D (6 bases). V was cut by 4 bases and J by 7 bases, with 17 bases left in between. The CDR3 is made up of 14 amino acids. CDR1 and CDR2 from the germline V gene are SGHNT and YYREEE (reference sequence). The CDR3 sequence: CASSPKGDGVGYTF. For the CDR3, the DNA is TGTGCCAGCAGCCCCAAGGGGGATGGGGTTGGCTACACCTTC.

This rearrangement joins TRBV27 to TRBJ1-1, with 9 nucleotides matching TRBD1. The CDR3 runs 16 residues. Germline CDR1 and CDR2: MNHEY and SMNVEV (reference sequence). V lost 6 bases, J lost 1 base, and 9 bases stayed unmatched. The DNA of the CDR3 is TGTGCCAGCAGAGCCCGGGACAGGGTTCCGAACACTGAAGCTTTCTTT. Translation: CASRARDRVPNTEAFF.

Written as DNA, the CDR3 is TGTGCCAGCAGCCCTCTCCGGGGGGCCTCTAGCACAGATACGCAGTATTTT. Encoded protein: CASSPLRGASSTDTQYF. This chain joins TRBV4-2 and TRBJ2-3; D is possibly TRBD2 (7 bases). V was pared by 4 bases and J by 0 bases, with 17 bases between. The CDR3 is 17 amino acids. The V gene's germline CDR1 is LGHNA and CDR2 YNFKEQ.

This clone has a handful of counts. J is TRBJ1-5 and V is TRBV28; possibly TRBD1 for D (5 bases). The CDR3 length is 15 residues. With 9 bases removed from V and 1 base from J, the gap between germline ends came to 16 bases. Germline V gives CDR1 MDHEN, CDR2 SYDVKM. CDR3 sequence reads: CARGRTKESNQPQHF. The CDR3 region has the DNA TGTGCCAGAGGACGGACAAAGGAGAGCAATCAGCCCCAGCATTTT.

The chain joins TRBV5-1 to TRBJ2-1; D may be TRBD1 (5 bases). Trimming removed 4 bases at V and 0 bases at J, with 11 bases between. The germline CDR1 and CDR2 sequences are SGHRS and YFSETQ. The CDR3 runs 15 residues. The CDR3 nucleotides are TGCGCCAGCAGCCTGGACACCTCCTCCTACAATGAGCAGTTCTTC. This translates into CASSLDTSSYNEQFF.

The chain has TRBV7-2 and TRBJ2-3, with no clear D. The CDR3 loop spans 12 amino acids. The germline V gene encodes CDR1 SGHTA and CDR2 FQGNSA. The V gene lost 3 bases and the J gene lost 0 bases, with 1 base spanning the gap. The DNA for the CDR3 is TGTGCCAGCAGCTTCAGCACAGATACGCAGTATTTT. It specifies CASSFSTDTQYF.

The chain links TRBV7-8 to TRBJ1-2; no firm D call. In germline, CDR1 is SGHVS, CDR2 FQNEAQ. The V end lost 5 bases, the J end lost 2 bases, and 12 bases lay between the germline ends. This CDR3 spans 14 amino acids. CDR3 in amino acids: CASSATLANYGYTF. CDR3 DNA: TGTGCCAGCAGCGCGACCCTAGCCAACTATGGCTACACCTTC.

Only a few counts were recorded for this clone. V usage is TRBV7-6 and J usage is TRBJ1-5; a weak D match, TRBD1 (5 bases). This CDR3 comprises 13 residues. Germline V gene sequence: CDR1 SGHVS, CDR2 FNYEAQ. The V end was cut by 3 bases, the J end by 6 bases, with 9 bases between. The CDR3, as DNA: TGTGCCAGCAGCTTTATGGGGGTTCAGCCCCAGCATTTT. Its translation is CASSFMGVQPQHF.

This clone was seen once. V and J are TRBV5-1 and TRBJ2-5, with TRBD1 identical over 7 bases. This CDR3 spans 16 amino acids. CDR1 and CDR2 from the germline V gene are SGHRS and YFSETQ. Trimming took 4 bases from V and 0 from J; bases not matched to a gene: 9. The DNA of the CDR3 is TGCGCCAGCAGCGTCGACAGGGCGCTGAACCAAGAGACCCAGTACTTC. Protein sequence: CASSVDRALNQETQYF. Drawing the rest from reference TRBV5-1 and TRBJ2-5, the complete variable domain is KAGVTQTPRYLIKTRGQQVTLSCSPISGHRSVSWYQQTPGQGLQFLFEYFSETQRNKGNFPGRFSGRQFSNSRSEMNVSTLELGDSALYLCASSVDRALNQETQYFGPGTRLLVL.

The sample holds one count of this clone. This chain joins TRBV6-1 and TRBJ1-1; the D gene is possibly TRBD1 (5 bases). The CDR3 has 14 residues. Trimming removed 6 bases at V and 5 bases at J, with 16 bases between. The germline V gene encodes CDR1 MNHNS and CDR2 SASEGT. CDR3 sequence reads: CASRVGGGWTEAFF. The CDR3 DNA reads TGTGCCAGCAGGGTCGGGGGGGGATGGACTGAAGCTTTCTTT.

This clone was counted only a few times. The J gene is TRBJ1-2, the V gene TRBV5-3; D gene uncertain. TRBV5-3 is reported as an ORF; its role is uncertain. V lost 5 bases to trimming and J lost 3 bases, with 23 bases between them. The CDR3 length is 17 residues. CDR3 sequence reads: CARSPTDSGDPYYGYTF. The CDR3 DNA reads as TGTGCCAGAAGTCCAACAGATTCCGGGGATCCGTACTATGGCTACACCTTC.

V gene TRBV10-1 combines with J gene TRBJ2-1; D may match TRBD1 or TRBD2 (5 bases each). There are 13 residues in the CDR3. Looked up from germline, CDR1 is WNHNN and CDR2 is SYGVQD (reference sequence). Trimming took off 5 bases at V and 7 bases at J, with 12 bases between the two ends. CDR3 in DNA: TGCGCCAGCAGTACCGGGACCGCTAATGAGCAGTTCTTC. Translating gives CASSTGTANEQFF.